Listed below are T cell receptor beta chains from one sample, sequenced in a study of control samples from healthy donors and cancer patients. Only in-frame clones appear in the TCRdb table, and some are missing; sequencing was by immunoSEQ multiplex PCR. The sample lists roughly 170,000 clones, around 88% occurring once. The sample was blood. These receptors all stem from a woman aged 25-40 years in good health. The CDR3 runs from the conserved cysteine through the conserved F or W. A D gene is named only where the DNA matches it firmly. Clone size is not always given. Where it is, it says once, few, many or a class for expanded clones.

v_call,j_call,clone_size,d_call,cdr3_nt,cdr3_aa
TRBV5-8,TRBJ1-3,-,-,TGTGCCAGCAGCAAGGAATCGAAAGTAACAGGGAACACCATATATTTT,CASSKESKVTGNTIYF
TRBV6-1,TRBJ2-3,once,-,TGTGCCAGCAGTGAGGATCAGGGAGGAGGAGAAACAGATACGCAGTATTTT,CASSEDQGGGETDTQYF
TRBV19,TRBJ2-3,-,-,TGTGCCAGTAGTATGCGGGTTAGCACAGATACGCAGTATTTT,CASSMRVSTDTQYF
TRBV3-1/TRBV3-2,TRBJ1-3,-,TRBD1,TGTGCCAGCAGCCGGGGGACAGGCTCTGGAAACACCATATATTTT,CASSRGTGSGNTIYF
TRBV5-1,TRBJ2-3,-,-,TGCGCCAGCAGCTTGGGGGTCGGACGCACAGATACGCAGTATTTT,CASSLGVGRTDTQYF
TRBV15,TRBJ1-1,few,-,TGTGCCACCAGCAGAGATTACGGGAGGAACACTGAAGCTTTCTTT,CATSRDYGRNTEAFF
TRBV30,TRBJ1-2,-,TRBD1,TGTGCCTGTTTACGGGACAGGCCCTATGGCTACACCTTC,CACLRDRPYGYTF
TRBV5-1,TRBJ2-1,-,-,TGCGCCAGCAGCTTGGGCCGAGGACTTAATGAGCAGTTCTTC,CASSLGRGLNEQFF
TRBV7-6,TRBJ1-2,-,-,TGTGCCAGCGCCCTCTCACAAGTCGACTATGGCTACACCTTC,CASALSQVDYGYTF
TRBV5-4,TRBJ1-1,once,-,TGTGCCAGCAGCCTCCGAGCCGCGAACACTGAAGCTTTCTTT,CASSLRAANTEAFF
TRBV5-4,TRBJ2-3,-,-,TGTGCCAGCAGTCCAGGGGGGCCCACAGATACGCAGTATTTT,CASSPGGPTDTQYF
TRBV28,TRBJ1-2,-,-,TGTGCCAGCAGCCAGAGAAACTATGGCTACACCTTC,CASSQRNYGYTF
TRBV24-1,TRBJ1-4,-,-,TGTGCCACCAGTGATGCTGAAAAACTGTTTTTT,CATSDAEKLFF
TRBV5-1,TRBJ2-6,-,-,TGCGCCAGCAGCTTGGTACCCCAGACTGGGGCCAACGTCCTGACTTTC,CASSLVPQTGANVLTF
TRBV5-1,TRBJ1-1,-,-,TGCGCCAGCAGCTCCGGTGCGACCGGCACTGAAGCTTTCTTT,CASSSGATGTEAFF
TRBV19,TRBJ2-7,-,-,TGTGCCAGTAGTCCAATCGGGGCAGCACCAGCTCACGAGCAGTACTTC,CASSPIGAAPAHEQYF
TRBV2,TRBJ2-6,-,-,TGTGCCAGCAGTGAAGCACGTTCTGGGGCCAACGTCCTGACTTTC,CASSEARSGANVLTF
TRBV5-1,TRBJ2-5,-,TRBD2,TGCGCCAGCAGCTGGGGGACTAGCGGCCAAGAGACCCAGTACTTC,CASSWGTSGQETQYF
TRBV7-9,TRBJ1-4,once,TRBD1,TGTGCCAGCAGCCAAGCCGGGACAGGGGCGGAAAAACTGTTTTTT,CASSQAGTGAEKLFF
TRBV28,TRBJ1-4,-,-,TGTGCCAGCAGTTTAGCGCGGGCCACTAATGAAAAACTGTTTTTT,CASSLARATNEKLFF
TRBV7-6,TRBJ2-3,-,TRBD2,TGTGCCAGCAGCTTTGAGTTAGCGGGGGTGGCAGATACGCAGTATTTT,CASSFELAGVADTQYF
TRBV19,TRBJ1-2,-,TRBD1,TGTGCCAGTAGTATGGACAGAGGGGGCGGTCCCGTTAATGGCTACACCTTC,CASSMDRGGGPVNGYTF
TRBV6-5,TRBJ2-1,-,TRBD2,TGTGCCAGCAGTACCACTAGCGGGTTTTACAATGAGCAGTTCTTC,CASSTTSGFYNEQFF
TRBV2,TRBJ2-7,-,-,TGTGCCAGCAGTGGGGTTGAGGGTTCTAACGAGCAGTACTTC,CASSGVEGSNEQYF
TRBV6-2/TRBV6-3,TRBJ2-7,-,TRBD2,TGTGCCAGCAGTTACGGACTAGCGGGAGGAGGCGAGCAGTACTTC,CASSYGLAGGGEQYF
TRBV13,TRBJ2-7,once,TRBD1,TGTGCCAGCAGCTTACAAAGGACAGGCGAGCAGTACTTC,CASSLQRTGEQYF
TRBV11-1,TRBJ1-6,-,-,TGTGCCAGCAGCCCGGACCCAAATTCACCCCTCCACTTT,CASSPDPNSPLHF
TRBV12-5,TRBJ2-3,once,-,TGTGCTAGTGGTTTGGCGAACCGGGACACAGGTCGGGGCACAGATACGCAGTATTTT,CASGLANRDTGRGTDTQYF